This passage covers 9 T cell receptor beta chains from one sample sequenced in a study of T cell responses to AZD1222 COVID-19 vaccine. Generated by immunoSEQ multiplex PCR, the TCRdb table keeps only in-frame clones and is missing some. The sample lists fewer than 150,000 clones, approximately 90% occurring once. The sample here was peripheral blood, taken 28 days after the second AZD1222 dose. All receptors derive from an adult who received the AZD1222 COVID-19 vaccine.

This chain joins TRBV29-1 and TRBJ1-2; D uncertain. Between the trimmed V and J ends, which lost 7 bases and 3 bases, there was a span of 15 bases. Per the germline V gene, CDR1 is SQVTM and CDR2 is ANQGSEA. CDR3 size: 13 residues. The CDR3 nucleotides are TGCAGCGCCCTGCCCCCGGGTGACTATGGCTACACCTTC. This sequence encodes CSALPPGDYGYTF.

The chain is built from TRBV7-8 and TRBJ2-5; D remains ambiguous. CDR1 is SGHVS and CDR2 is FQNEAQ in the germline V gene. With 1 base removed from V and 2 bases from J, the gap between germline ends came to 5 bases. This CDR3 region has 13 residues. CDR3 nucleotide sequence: TGTGCCAGCAGCTTAGAACGGCAAGAGACCCAGTACTTC. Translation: CASSLERQETQYF. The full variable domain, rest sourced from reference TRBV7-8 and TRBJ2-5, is GAGVSQSPRYKVAKRGQDVALRCDPISGHVSLFWYQQALGQGPEFLTYFQNEAQLDKSGLPSDRFFAERPEGSVSTLKIQRTQQEDSAVYLCASSLERQETQYFGPGTRLLVL.

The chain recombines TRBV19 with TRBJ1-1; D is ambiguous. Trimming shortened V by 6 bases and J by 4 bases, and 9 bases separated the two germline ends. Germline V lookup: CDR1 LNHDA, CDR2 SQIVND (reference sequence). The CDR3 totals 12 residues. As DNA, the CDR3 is TGTGCCAGTAGCTGGTTCGGCACTGAAGCTTTCTTT. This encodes CASSWFGTEAFF.

CDR3 residues: CASTIGAYYGYTF. CDR3 bases: TGTGCCAGCACGATCGGGGCCTACTATGGCTACACCTTC. The gene calls are TRBV6-5 and TRBJ1-2, with a tentative D call TRBD1 (5 bases). Trimming pared 7 bases from V and 3 bases from J, leaving 12 bases between. There are 13 residues in the CDR3. Germline loops: CDR1 MNHEY, CDR2 SVGAGI.

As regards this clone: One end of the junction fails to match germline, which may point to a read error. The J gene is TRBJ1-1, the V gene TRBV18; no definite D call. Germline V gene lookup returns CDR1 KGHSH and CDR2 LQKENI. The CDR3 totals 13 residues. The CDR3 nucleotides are TGTGCCAGCTCACAAGGAGAAGACACCGAAGCTTTCTTT. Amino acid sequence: CASSQGEDTEAFF. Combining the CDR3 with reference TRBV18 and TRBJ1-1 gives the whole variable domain NAGVMQNPRHLVRRRGQEARLRCSPMKGHSHVYWYRQLPEEGLKFMVYLQKENIIDESGMPKERFSAEFPKEGPSILRIQQVVRGDSAAYFCASSQGEDTEAFFGQGTRLTVV.

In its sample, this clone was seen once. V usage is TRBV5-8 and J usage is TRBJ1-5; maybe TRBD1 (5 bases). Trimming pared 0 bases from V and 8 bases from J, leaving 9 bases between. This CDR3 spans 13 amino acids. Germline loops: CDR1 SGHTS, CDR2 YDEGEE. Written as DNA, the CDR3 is TGTGCCAGCAGCTTGGGAGACAGTAAGCCCCAGCATTTT. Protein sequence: CASSLGDSKPQHF.

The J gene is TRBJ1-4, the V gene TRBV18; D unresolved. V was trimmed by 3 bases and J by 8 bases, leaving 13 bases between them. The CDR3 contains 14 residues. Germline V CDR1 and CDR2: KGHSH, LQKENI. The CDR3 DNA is TGTGCCAGCTCACCCGCTTCCACAGTCGAAAAACTGTTTTTT. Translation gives CASSPASTVEKLFF. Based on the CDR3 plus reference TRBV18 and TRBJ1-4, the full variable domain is NAGVMQNPRHLVRRRGQEARLRCSPMKGHSHVYWYRQLPEEGLKFMVYLQKENIIDESGMPKERFSAEFPKEGPSILRIQQVVRGDSAAYFCASSPASTVEKLFFGSGTQLSVL.

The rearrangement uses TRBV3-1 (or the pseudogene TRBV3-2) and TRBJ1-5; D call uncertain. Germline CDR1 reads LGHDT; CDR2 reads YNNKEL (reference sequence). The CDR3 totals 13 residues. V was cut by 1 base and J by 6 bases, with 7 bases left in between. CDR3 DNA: TGTGCCAGCAGCCAAGGGGTTTTTCAGCCCCAGCATTTT. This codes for CASSQGVFQPQHF.

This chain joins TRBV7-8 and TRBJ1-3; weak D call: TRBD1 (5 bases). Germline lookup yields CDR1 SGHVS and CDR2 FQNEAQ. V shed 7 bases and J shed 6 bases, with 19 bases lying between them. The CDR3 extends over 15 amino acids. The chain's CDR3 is CASTPRESLANTIYF. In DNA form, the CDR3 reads TGTGCCAGCACGCCCAGGGAGTCTCTGGCAAACACCATATATTTT. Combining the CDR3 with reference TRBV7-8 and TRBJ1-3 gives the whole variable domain GAGVSQSPRYKVAKRGQDVALRCDPISGHVSLFWYQQALGQGPEFLTYFQNEAQLDKSGLPSDRFFAERPEGSVSTLKIQRTQQEDSAVYLCASTPRESLANTIYFGEGSWLTVV.